These T cell receptor beta chains were read from a single sample in a study of T cell responses to AZD1222 COVID-19 vaccine. Repertoires were generated with immunoSEQ multiplex PCR, while TCRdb's copy carries only in-frame clones and drops some. This table holds approximately 260,000 clones, approximately 93% found once. This material consisted of peripheral blood, taken on day 0 of AZD1222 vaccination. The receptor set was obtained from an adult in good health. Both conserved end residues are part of each CDR3. The order of the fields is clone size, D gene, J gene, V gene, CDR3 DNA, CDR3 protein. D genes are given only for firm matches. Clone size is shown for a subset of rows, as once, few, many or a class of expanded clone.

NA	NA	TRBJ2-7	TRBV6-5	TGTGCCAGCCTCCGGGACATCTCCTACGAGCAGTACTTC	CASLRDISYEQYF
once	NA	TRBJ1-6	TRBV3-1/TRBV3-2	TGTGCCAGCAGCCAAGATGGGGTATGGGCCTCTTCACCCCTCCACTTT	CASSQDGVWASSPLHF
NA	TRBD1	TRBJ2-2	TRBV28	TGTGCCAGCAGTTTAAGGGGGCACACCGGGGAGCTGTTTTTT	CASSLRGHTGELFF
once	NA	TRBJ1-5	TRBV20-1	TGCAGTGCTAGTATAGCTAATCAGCCCCAGCATTTT	CSASIANQPQHF
NA	NA	TRBJ1-1	TRBV4-1	TGCGCCAGCAGCCGCAACCAGAACACTGAAGCTTTCTTT	CASSRNQNTEAFF
NA	NA	TRBJ1-5	TRBV7-9	TGTGCCAGCAGCTTAGTTTCCTCTCGGAATCAGCCCCAGCATTTT	CASSLVSSRNQPQHF
NA	NA	TRBJ1-4	TRBV15	TGTGCCACCAGCTGGGGGGGCGGAGGTGAAAAACTGTTTTTT	CATSWGGGGEKLFF
NA	TRBD2	TRBJ2-7	TRBV28	TGTGCCCTACAGGCGGGGGTCCACGAGCAGTACTTC	CALQAGVHEQYF
NA	TRBD1	TRBJ2-1	TRBV7-2	TGTGCCAGCAGCCCGCGGACAGGGGGCGCAAAAAATGAGCAGTTCTTC	CASSPRTGGAKNEQFF
few	NA	TRBJ1-2	TRBV3-1/TRBV3-2	TGTGCCAGCAGCCGTTACGGGGACCACGGCGACTATGGCTACACCTTC	CASSRYGDHGDYGYTF
NA	TRBD2	TRBJ2-1	TRBV28	TGTGCCAGCAGTCTCCCACTAGCGGGAGTAGGTGAGCAGTTCTTC	CASSLPLAGVGEQFF
NA	NA	TRBJ1-1	TRBV11-1	TGTGCCAGCAGCTTCCCCCTCGAGGATAACACTGAAGCTTTCTTT	CASSFPLEDNTEAFF
NA	NA	TRBJ1-4	TRBV5-1	TGCGCCAGCAGCTTGTCAGGAGTTAATGAAAAACTGTTTTTT	CASSLSGVNEKLFF
NA	NA	TRBJ2-7	TRBV14	TGTGCCAGCAGCCAAGTCACGGGTTCCTACGAGCAGTACTTC	CASSQVTGSYEQYF
NA	NA	TRBJ2-7	TRBV6-5	TGTGCCAGCAGCACTTTAAATCGCGAGCAGTACTTC	CASSTLNREQYF
few	NA	TRBJ2-7	TRBV29-1	TGCAGCGTTGGGCCCGACTCCTACGAGCAGTACTTC	CSVGPDSYEQYF
NA	NA	TRBJ2-7	TRBV6-5	TGTGCCAGCAGTTACTCTGCGGGTTCGGCCGAGCAGTACTTC	CASSYSAGSAEQYF
NA	TRBD1	TRBJ1-2	TRBV3-1/TRBV3-2	TGTGCCAGCAGCCAAGGGACAGGCTATGGCTACACCTTC	CASSQGTGYGYTF
NA	TRBD1	TRBJ1-5	TRBV27	TGTGCCAGCAGTCGGGGGACAGATGTCAGCAATCAGCCCCAGCATTTT	CASSRGTDVSNQPQHF
NA	NA	TRBJ2-7	TRBV3-1/TRBV3-2	TGTGCCAGCAGCCAAAAAGTTCCTGAGTTCTCCTACGAGCAGTACTTC	CASSQKVPEFSYEQYF
few	NA	TRBJ2-7	TRBV2	TGTGCCAGCACCGACCCTAGCGCCAAGAGCCTCCCCTACGAGCAGTACTTC	CASTDPSAKSLPYEQYF
NA	NA	TRBJ2-3	TRBV20-1	TGCAGTGCTAGTCCGGGGGATACGCAGTATTTT	CSASPGDTQYF
NA	NA	TRBJ2-2	TRBV4-1	TGCGCCAGCAGCCCCACGCACACAGCCACCGGGGAGCTGTTTTTT	CASSPTHTATGELFF
NA	NA	TRBJ2-7	TRBV10-1	TGCGCCAGCAGACAAAACCGGGACACGAAATACGAGCAGTACTTC	CASRQNRDTKYEQYF
NA	TRBD1	TRBJ2-2	TRBV19	TGTGCCAGTAGTATAGAACACAGGGGTAACACCGGGGAGCTGTTTTTT	CASSIEHRGNTGELFF
NA	NA	TRBJ2-5	TRBV30	TGTGCCTGGAGTGTAGGCCCTCTAGCGCAAGAGACCCAGTACTTC	CAWSVGPLAQETQYF
NA	NA	TRBJ1-4	TRBV2	TGTGCCAGCGCCCGGGAGGCAAATGAAAAACTGTTTTTT	CASAREANEKLFF